This T cell receptor (beta chain) is from a study of neurological immune-mediated disorders. This clonotype was observed at least ten times. Its antigen remains unidentified. Study-wide points: It was the repertoires of 18 of 34 multiple sclerosis patients that phylogenetic grouping placed in one related-CDR3 cluster, which is a possible signature.

Over 190 million TCR-beta sequences from 15-18 subjects were obtained in each sequencing run. A single record per CDR3 protein comes from TCRdb applying MiXCR to the 5' RACE reads. The sample consists of about 70,000 distinct CDR3 sequences, 2.5% to 4% of them appearing once. Germline CDR1 and CDR2: SGHRS and YFSETQ. The CDR3 length is 14 residues. Trimming stripped 4 bases from V and 5 bases from J, with 14 bases between. This receptor was identified in a woman aged 45-60 years with multiple sclerosis. Sample: PBMCs. The chain employs TRBV5-1 and TRBJ2-3; D is possibly TRBD1 (6 bases). The CDR3 loop is CASSPGQQGDTQYF. In DNA form, the CDR3 reads TGCGCCAGCAGCCCCGGACAGCAGGGAGATACGCAGTATTTT.